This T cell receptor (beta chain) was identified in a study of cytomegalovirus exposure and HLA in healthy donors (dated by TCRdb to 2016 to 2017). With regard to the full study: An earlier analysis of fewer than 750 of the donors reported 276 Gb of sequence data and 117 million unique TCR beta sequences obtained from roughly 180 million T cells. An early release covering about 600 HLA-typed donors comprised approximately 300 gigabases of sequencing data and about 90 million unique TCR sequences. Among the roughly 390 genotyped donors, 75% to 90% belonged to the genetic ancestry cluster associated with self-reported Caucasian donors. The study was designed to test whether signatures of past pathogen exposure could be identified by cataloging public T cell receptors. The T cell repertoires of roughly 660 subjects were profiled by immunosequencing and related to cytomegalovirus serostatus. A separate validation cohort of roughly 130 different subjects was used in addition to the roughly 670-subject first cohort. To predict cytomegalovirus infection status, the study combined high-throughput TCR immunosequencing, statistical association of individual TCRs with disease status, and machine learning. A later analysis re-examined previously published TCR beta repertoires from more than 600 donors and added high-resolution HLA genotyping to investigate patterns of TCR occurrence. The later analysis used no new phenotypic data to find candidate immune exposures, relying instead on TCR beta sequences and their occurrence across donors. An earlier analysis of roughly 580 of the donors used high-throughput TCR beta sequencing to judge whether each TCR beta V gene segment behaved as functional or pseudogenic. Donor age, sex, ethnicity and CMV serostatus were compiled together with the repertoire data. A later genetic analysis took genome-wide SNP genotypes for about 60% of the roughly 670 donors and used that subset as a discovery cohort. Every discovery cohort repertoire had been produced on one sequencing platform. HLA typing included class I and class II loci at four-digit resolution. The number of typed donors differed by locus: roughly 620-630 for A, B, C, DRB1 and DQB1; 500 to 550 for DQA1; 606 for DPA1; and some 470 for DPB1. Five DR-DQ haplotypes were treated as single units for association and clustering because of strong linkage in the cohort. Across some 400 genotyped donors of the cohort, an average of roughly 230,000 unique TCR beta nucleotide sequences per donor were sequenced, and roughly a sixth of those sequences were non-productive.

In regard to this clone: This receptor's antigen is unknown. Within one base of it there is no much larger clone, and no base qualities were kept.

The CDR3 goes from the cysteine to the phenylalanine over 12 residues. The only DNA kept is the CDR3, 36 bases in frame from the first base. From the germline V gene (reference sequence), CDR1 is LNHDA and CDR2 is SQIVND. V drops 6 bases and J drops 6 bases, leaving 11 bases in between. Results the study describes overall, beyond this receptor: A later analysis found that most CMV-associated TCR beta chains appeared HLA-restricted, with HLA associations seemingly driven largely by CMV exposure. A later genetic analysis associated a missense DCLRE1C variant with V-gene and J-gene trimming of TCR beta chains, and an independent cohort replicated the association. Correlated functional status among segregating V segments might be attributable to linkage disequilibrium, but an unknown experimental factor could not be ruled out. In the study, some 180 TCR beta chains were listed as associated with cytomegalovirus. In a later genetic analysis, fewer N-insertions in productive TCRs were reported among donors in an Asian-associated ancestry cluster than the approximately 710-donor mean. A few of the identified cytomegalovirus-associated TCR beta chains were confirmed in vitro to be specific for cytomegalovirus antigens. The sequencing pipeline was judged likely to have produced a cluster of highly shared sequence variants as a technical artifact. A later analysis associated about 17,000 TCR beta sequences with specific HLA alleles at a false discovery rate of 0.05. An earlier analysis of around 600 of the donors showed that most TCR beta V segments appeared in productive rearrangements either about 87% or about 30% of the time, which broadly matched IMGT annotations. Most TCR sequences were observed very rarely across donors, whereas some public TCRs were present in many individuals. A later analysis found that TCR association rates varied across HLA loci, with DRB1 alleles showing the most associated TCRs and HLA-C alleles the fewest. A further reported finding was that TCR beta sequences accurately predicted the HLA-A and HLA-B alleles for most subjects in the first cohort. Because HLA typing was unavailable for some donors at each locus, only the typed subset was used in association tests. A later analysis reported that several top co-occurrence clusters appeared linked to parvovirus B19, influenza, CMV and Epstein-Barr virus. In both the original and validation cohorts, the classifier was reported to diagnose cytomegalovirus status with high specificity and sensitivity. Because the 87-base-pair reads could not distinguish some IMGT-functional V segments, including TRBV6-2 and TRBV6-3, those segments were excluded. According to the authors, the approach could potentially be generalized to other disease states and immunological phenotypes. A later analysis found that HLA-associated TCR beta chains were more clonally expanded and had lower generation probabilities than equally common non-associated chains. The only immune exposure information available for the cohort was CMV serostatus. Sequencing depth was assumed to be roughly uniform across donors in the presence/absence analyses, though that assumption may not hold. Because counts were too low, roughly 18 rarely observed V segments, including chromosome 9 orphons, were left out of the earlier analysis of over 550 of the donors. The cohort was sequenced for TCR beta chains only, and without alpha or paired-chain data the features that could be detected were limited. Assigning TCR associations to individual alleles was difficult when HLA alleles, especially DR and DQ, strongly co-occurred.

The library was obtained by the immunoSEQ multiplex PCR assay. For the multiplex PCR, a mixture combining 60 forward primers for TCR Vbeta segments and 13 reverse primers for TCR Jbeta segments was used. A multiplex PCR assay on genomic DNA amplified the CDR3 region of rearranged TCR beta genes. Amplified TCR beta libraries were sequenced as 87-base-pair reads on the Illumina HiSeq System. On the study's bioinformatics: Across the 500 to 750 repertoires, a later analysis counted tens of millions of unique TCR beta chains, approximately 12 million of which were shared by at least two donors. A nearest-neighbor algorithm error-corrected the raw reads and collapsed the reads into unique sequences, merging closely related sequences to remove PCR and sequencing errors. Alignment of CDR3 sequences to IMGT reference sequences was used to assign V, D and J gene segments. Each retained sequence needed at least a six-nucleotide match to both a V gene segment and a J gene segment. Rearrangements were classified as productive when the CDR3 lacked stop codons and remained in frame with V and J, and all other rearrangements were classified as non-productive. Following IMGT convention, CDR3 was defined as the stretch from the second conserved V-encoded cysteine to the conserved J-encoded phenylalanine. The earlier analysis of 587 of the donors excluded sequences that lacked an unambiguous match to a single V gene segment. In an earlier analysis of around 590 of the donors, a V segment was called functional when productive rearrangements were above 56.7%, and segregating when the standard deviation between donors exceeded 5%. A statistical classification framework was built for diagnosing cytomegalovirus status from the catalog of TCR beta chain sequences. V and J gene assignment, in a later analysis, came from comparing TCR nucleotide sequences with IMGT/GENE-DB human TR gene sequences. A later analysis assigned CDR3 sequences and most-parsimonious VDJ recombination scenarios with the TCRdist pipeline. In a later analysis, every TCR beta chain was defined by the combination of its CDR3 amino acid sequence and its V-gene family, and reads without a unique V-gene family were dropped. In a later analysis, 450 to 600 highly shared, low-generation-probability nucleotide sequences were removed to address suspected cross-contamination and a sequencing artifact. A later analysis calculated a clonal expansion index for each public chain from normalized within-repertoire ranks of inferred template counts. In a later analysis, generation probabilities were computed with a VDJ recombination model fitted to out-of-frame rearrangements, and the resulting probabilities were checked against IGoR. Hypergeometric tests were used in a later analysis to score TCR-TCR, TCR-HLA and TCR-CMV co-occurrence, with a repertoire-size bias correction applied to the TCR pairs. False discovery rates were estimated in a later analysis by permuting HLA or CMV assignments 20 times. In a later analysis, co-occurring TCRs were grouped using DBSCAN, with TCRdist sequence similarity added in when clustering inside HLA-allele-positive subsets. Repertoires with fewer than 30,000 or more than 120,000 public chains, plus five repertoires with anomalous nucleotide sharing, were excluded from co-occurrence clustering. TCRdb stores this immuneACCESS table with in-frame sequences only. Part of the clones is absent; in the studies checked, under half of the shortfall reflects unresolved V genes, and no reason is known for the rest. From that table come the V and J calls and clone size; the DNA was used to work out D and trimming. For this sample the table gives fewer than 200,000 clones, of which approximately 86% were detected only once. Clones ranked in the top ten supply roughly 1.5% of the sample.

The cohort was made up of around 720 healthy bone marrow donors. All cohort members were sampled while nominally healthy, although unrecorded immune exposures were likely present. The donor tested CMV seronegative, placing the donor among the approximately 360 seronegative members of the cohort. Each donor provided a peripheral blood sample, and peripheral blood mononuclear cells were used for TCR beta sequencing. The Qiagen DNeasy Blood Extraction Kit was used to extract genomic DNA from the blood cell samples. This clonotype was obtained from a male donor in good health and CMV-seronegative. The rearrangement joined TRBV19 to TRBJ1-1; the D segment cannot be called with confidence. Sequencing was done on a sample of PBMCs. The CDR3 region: CASRSQIAEAFF. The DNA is TGTGCCAGTAGGTCCCAGATCGCTGAAGCTTTCTTT. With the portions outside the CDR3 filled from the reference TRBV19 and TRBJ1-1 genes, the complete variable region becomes DGGITQSPKYLFRKEGQNVTLSCEQNLNHDAMYWYRQDPGQGLRLIYYSQIVNDFQKGDIAEGYSVSREKKESFPLTVTSAQKNPTAFYLCASRSQIAEAFFGQGTRLTVV.